The 14 T cell receptor beta chains below were found in one sample sequenced in a study of T cell responses to AZD1222 COVID-19 vaccine. Profiled with immunoSEQ multiplex PCR; TCRdb holds only in-frame clones, not every one. This sample has over 100,000 clones, with nearly 90% found just once. Sequencing used peripheral blood, obtained on day 0 of AZD1222 vaccination. The receptors stem from an adult in good health.

The genes are TRBV27 and TRBJ2-1; no definite D call. Germline V gene data show CDR1 as MNHEY and CDR2 as SMNVEV (reference sequence). The CDR3 has 15 amino acids. V was clipped by 3 bases and J by 2 bases, with 11 bases between them. The CDR3 DNA sequence: TGTGCCAGCAGTTTCGAGGCGCGGCCCTACAATGAGCAGTTCTTC. It yields the protein CASSFEARPYNEQFF.

The rearrangement joins TRBV6-5 to TRBJ1-4; perhaps TRBD1 as D (5 bases). V dropped 0 bases and J dropped 3 bases, with 11 bases sitting between them. The CDR3 loop spans 16 amino acids. Per the germline V gene, CDR1 is MNHEY and CDR2 is SVGAGI. CDR3 sequence: CASSYSGALANEKLFF. DNA for the CDR3: TGTGCCAGCAGTTACTCCGGGGCCCTCGCTAATGAAAAACTGTTTTTT.

The rearrangement uses TRBV9 and TRBJ1-6, with 7 bases identical to TRBD1. The CDR3 consists of 14 residues. The germline V gene has CDR1 SGDLS and CDR2 YYNGEE. The junction had 4 bases not matched to a gene; V was cut back by 3 bases and J by 7 bases. The CDR3 DNA is TGTGCCAGCAGCGGGGGACAGCAAAATTCACCCCTCCACTTT. As protein: CASSGGQQNSPLHF.

The chain recombines TRBV7-2 with TRBJ2-7, with a tentative D call TRBD2 (5 bases). CDR1 and CDR2 (germline): SGHTA, FQGNSA. The CDR3 contains 14 residues. V lost 4 bases, J lost 0 bases, and 10 bases lay in between. CDR3 nucleotide sequence: TGTGCCAGCAGCTCTCTAGCTCACTCCTACGAGCAGTACTTC. It encodes CASSSLAHSYEQYF.

V gene TRBV7-8 combines with J gene TRBJ1-4; D gene uncertain. V was clipped by 4 bases and J by 6 bases, with 15 bases between them. The germline gives CDR1 SGHVS, CDR2 FQNEAQ. This CDR3 region has 15 residues. CDR3 nucleotides: TGTGCCAGCAGCTCAACCCCCTCTCAGGATGAAAAACTGTTTTTT. Amino acids: CASSSTPSQDEKLFF.

The gene calls are TRBV5-1 and TRBJ1-2, with a weak D call TRBD1 (6 bases). CDR3 length: 15 amino acids. Per the germline V gene, CDR1 is SGHRS and CDR2 is YFSETQ. V was shortened by 6 bases and J by 3 bases, with 18 bases between the two germline ends. CDR3 coding DNA: TGCGCCAGCACCGTTGGGGGCCGTTCAGACTATGGCTACACCTTC. It specifies CASTVGGRSDYGYTF.

The chain carries TRBV4-3 and TRBJ1-5, with 7 bases identical to TRBD1. The V gene's germline CDR1 is LGHNA and CDR2 YSLEER. This CDR3 is 13 amino acids long. With V trimmed by 1 base and J by 7 bases, 1 base remained unmatched. CDR3 DNA: TGCGCCAGCAGCCAAGCAGGGGGACAGCCCCAGCATTTT. Translating it yields CASSQAGGQPQHF.

V is TRBV19 and J is TRBJ1-1; D not resolved. Trimming took 0 bases from V and 8 from J, leaving 13 bases between them. The CDR3 covers 14 residues. Looked up from germline, CDR1 is LNHDA and CDR2 is SQIVND (reference sequence). In DNA, the CDR3 is TGTGCCAGTAGTATAGACGGAGCTACCGGAGAAGCTTTCTTT. It specifies CASSIDGATGEAFF.

The gene calls are TRBV2 and TRBJ2-1; D ambiguous. V was trimmed by 2 bases and J by 4 bases, leaving 12 bases between them. Germline-derived CDR1 and CDR2 are SNHLY and FYNNEI. The CDR3 contains 15 residues. CDR3 residues: CASSERPGLYNEQFF. The CDR3 nucleotides are TGTGCCAGCAGTGAACGGCCAGGCCTTTACAATGAGCAGTTCTTC.

This clone appeared a few times. The CDR3 here is CASTGNRGLSGNTIYF. The CDR3 bases are TGTGCCAGCACGGGGAACCGAGGACTCTCTGGAAACACCATATATTTT. The chain couples TRBV2 to TRBJ1-3; D is unresolved. The germline V gene encodes CDR1 SNHLY and CDR2 FYNNEI. The ends were cut back, 7 bases at V and 0 bases at J, with 16 bases in the middle. The CDR3 covers 16 residues.

This chain uses TRBV27 with TRBJ2-7, with D perhaps TRBD1 or TRBD2 (6 bases each). V gave up 6 bases and J gave up 6 bases, with 9 bases separating them. The length of the CDR3 is 11 residues. Germline-derived CDR1 and CDR2 are MNHEY and SMNVEV (reference sequence). DNA for the CDR3: TGTGCCAGCAGAGGAGGGGGCGAGCAGTACTTC. Translated: CASRGGGEQYF.

The J gene is TRBJ1-5, the V gene TRBV2; a weak D match, TRBD1 (5 bases). The CDR3 is 15 residues long. The germline V gene has CDR1 SNHLY and CDR2 FYNNEI. The V end lost 10 bases, the J end lost 1 base, and 17 bases lay between the germline ends. The CDR3 reads CATRPFRGSNQPQHF. CDR3 nucleotides: TGTGCCACCCGACCTTTCCGGGGGAGCAATCAGCCCCAGCATTTT.

CDR3 sequence (DNA): TGTGCCAGCAGCAAAGCGCTTTCGGGGCAGGGGGGATCCTACGAGCAGTACGTC. Encoded protein: CASSKALSGQGGSYEQYV. The rearrangement joins TRBV21-1 to TRBJ2-7; the D call in the table, TRBD1, was not verified against the DNA. TRBV21-1 is a recognized pseudogene. This CDR3 region has 18 residues.

J is TRBJ2-1 and V is TRBV6-5; D call uncertain. CDR3 length equals 16 residues. Germline V lookup: CDR1 MNHEY, CDR2 SVGAGI. V shed 1 base and J shed 0 bases, with 10 bases lying between them. The CDR3 reads CASSYWQGASYNEQFF. The CDR3 nucleotides are TGTGCCAGCAGTTACTGGCAAGGAGCCTCCTACAATGAGCAGTTCTTC.